This T cell receptor (beta chain) was identified in a study of blood T cell repertoires in COVID-19. On the study more broadly: The cDNA or gDNA used as material had been derived from T cells, B-cell-depleted T cells, or PBMCs.

After removal of 0 bases from V and 0 bases from J, the junction contained 8 bases not matched to a gene. Looked up from germline, CDR1 is KGHSH and CDR2 is LQKENI. The CDR3 runs to 18 residues. As processed by the authors: Researchers report that nucleated cell counts were estimated from reference gene primer amplification. Data came from immunoSEQ multiplex PCR; TCRdb stores just in-frame clones and leaves some out. The V and J calls and clone size were taken over from that table, and D and trimming were inferred from the DNA. The profile shows some 220,000 clones, roughly 75% of them singletons. This chain joins TRBV18 and TRBJ2-3, with 8 bases aligning to TRBD2. This receptor was identified in a woman in her seventies with acute or convalescent COVID-19. What was sequenced was peripheral blood. This CDR3 is CASSPPGKTGGSTDTQYF. The CDR3, as DNA: TGTGCCAGCTCACCACCAGGAAAAACGGGGGGGAGCACAGATACGCAGTATTTT.